These 3 T cell receptor beta chains were all obtained from the same sample, sequenced in a study of T cells in Graves' hyperthyroidism and ophthalmopathy. TCR beta CDR3 regions were amplified from RNA transcripts. When the TCR CDR3 underwent first-round RT-PCR, the HTBI primer set was used. From the multiplex PCR reads, TCRdb called clonotypes with MiXCR, one entry per CDR3 protein. The table has approximately 720,000 distinct CDR3 sequences, 15% to 20% seen once. The sample taken for sequencing was blood. The origin of the receptors is a woman between 45 and 60 years old with Graves' hyperthyroidism that later progressed to Graves' ophthalmopathy.

This clonotype turned up a few times. CDR3 amino acids: CASSAGHSALPGNTIYF. In DNA form, the CDR3 reads TGTGCCAGCAGTGCGGGACATAGTGCCCTACCTGGAAACACCATATATTTT. This chain uses TRBV2 with TRBJ1-3; possibly TRBD1 for D (6 bases). The CDR3 contains 17 residues. V shed 4 bases and J shed 2 bases, with 18 bases lying between them. Germline V gene data show CDR1 as SNHLY and CDR2 as FYNNEI.

CDR3 bases: TGCAGTGCTAGAGGCCTATTTAACGGGGGGAATTCACCCCTCCACTTT. Protein sequence: CSARGLFNGGNSPLHF. This chain links TRBV20-1 with TRBJ1-6; TRBD1 might be the D (5 bases). This CDR3 region has 16 residues. Trimming took off 1 base at V and 7 bases at J, with 17 bases between the two ends. Germline V lookup: CDR1 DFQATT, CDR2 SNEGSKA (reference sequence).

This clonotype was seen ten or more times. The gene calls are TRBV2 and TRBJ1-1; 9 bases line up with TRBD1. Trimming took 1 base from V and 9 from J; bases not matched to a gene: 6. Germline CDR1 and CDR2: SNHLY and FYNNEI. The CDR3 extends over 14 amino acids. This CDR3 reads CASSEGRDRAQAFF. CDR3 in DNA: TGTGCCAGCAGTGAAGGCCGGGACAGGGCACAAGCTTTCTTT.